The clone carrying this T cell receptor (beta chain) occurred a few times. What it recognizes is unknown. The germline V gene encodes CDR1 SEHNR and CDR2 FQNEAQ (reference sequence). V shed 8 bases, J shed 12 bases, and the junction held 9 bases outside the gene matches. The CDR3 covers 11 residues. The whole isolated RNA underwent reverse transcription, so sequencing captured expressed TCRB transcripts. Sequenced by immunoSEQ multiplex PCR; TCRdb stores in-frame clones only, minus some. The data contain 330,000 or so clones, 15% to 20% of them singletons. The data derive from a study of beta chain features in type 1 diabetes. Study findings and constraints: Reduced insertions and increased deletions marked VDJ junctions in type 1 diabetes patients.

Sequenced sample: naive CD4+ T cells from blood. The rearrangement uses TRBV7-9 and TRBJ1-2; 7 bases fit TRBD1. This TCR came from a woman aged 18-35 years in good health. The CDR3 reads CASSGQLVNTF. DNA of the CDR3: TGTGCCAGCTCGGGACAGCTGGTAAACACCTTC.